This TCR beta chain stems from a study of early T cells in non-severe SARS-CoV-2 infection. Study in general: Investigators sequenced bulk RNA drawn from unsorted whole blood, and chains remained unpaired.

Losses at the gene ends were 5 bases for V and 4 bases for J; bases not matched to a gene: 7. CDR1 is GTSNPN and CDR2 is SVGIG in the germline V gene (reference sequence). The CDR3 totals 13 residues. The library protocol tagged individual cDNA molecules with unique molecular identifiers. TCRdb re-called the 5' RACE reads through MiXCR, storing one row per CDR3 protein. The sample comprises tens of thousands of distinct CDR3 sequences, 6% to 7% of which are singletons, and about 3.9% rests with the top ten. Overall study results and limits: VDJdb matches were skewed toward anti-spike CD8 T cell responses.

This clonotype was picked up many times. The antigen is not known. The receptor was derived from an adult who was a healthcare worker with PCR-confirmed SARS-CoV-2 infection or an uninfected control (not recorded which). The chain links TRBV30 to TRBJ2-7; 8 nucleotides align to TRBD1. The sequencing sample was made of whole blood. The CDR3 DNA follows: TGTGCCTGGGACAGGGGAAAGGGGTACGAGCAGTACTTC. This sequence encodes CAWDRGKGYEQYF.